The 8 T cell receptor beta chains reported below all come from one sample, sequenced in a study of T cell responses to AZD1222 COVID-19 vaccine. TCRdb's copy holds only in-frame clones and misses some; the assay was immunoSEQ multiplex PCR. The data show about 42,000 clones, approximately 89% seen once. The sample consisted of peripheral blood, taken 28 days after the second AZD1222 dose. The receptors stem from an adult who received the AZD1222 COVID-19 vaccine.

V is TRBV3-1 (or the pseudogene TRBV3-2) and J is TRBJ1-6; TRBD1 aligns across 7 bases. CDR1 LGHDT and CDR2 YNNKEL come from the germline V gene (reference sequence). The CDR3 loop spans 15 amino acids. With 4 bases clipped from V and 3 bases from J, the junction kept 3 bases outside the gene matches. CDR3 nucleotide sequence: TGTGCCAGCAGCCCTCGACAGGGCTATAATTCACCCCTCCACTTT. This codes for CASSPRQGYNSPLHF.

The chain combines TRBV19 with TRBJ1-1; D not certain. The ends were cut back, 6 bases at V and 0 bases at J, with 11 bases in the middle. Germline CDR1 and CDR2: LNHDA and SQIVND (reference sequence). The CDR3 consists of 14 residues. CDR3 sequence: CASSPQVLNTEAFF. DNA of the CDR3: TGTGCCAGTAGCCCCCAGGTATTGAACACTGAAGCTTTCTTT.

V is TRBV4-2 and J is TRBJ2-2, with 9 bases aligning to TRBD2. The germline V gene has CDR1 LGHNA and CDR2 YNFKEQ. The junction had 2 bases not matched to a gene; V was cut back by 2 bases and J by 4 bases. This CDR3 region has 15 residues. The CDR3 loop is CASSQLREGTGELFF. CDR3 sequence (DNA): TGTGCCAGCAGCCAACTGCGGGAGGGCACCGGGGAGCTGTTTTTT.

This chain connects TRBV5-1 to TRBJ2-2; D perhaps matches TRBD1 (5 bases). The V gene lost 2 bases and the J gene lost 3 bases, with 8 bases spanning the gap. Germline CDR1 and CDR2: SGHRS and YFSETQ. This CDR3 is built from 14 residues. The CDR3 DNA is TGCGCCAGCAGCTTAGGACACTACACCGGGGAGCTGTTTTTT. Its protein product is CASSLGHYTGELFF.

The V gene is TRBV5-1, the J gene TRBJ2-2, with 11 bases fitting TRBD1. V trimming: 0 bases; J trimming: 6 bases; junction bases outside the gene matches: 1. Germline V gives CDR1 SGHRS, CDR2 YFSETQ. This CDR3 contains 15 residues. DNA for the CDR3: TGCGCCAGCAGCTTGGAGGGACAGGGGGCCGGGGAGCTGTTTTTT. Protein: CASSLEGQGAGELFF.

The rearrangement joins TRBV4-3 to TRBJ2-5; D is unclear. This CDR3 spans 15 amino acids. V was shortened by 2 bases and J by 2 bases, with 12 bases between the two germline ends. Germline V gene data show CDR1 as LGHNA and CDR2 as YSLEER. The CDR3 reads CASSQSRLLQETQYF. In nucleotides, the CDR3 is TGCGCCAGCAGCCAAAGTAGACTGTTGCAAGAGACCCAGTACTTC.

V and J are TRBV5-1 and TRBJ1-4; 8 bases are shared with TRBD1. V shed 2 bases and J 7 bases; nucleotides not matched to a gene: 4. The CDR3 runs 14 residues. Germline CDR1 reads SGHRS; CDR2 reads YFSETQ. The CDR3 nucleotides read TGCGCCAGCAGCTTCGTGACAGGGGTTGAAAAACTGTTTTTT. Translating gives CASSFVTGVEKLFF.

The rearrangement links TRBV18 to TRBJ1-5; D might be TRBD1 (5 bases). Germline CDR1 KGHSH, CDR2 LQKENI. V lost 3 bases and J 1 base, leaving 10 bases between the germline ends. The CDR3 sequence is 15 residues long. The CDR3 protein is CASSPGGGSNQPQHF. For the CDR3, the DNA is TGTGCCAGCTCACCGGGGGGAGGAAGCAATCAGCCCCAGCATTTT. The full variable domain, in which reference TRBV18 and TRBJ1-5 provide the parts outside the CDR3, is NAGVMQNPRHLVRRRGQEARLRCSPMKGHSHVYWYRQLPEEGLKFMVYLQKENIIDESGMPKERFSAEFPKEGPSILRIQQVVRGDSAAYFCASSPGGGSNQPQHFGDGTRLSIL.